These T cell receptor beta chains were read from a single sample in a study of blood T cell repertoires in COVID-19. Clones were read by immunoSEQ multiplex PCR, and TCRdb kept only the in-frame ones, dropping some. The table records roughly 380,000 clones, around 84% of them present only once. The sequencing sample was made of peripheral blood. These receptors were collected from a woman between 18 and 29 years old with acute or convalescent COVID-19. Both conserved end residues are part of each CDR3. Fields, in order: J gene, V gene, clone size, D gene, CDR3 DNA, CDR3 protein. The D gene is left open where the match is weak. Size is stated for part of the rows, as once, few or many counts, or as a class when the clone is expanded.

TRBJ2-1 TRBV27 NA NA TGTGCCAGCAGTTTCTCCAATGAGCAGTTCTTC CASSFSNEQFF
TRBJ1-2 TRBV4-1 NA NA TGCGCCAGCAGCCAAGATTCGTCAGGGGCAAACTATGGCTACACCTTC CASSQDSSGANYGYTF
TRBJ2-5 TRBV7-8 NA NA TGTGCCAGCAGCTTAAGGGGGATCCCCAATGGGACCCAGTACTTC CASSLRGIPNGTQYF
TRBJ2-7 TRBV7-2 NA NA TGTGCCAGCAGCCCGGCGGGATACGGGAACTACGAGCAGTACTTC CASSPAGYGNYEQYF
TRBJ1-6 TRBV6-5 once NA TGTGCCAGCGGGGCTTATGGCGCAGGGTCCTCACCCCTCCACTTT CASGAYGAGSSPLHF
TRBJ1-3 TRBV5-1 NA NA TGCGCCAGCAGCTTGGACGGCGGCTCTGGAAACACCATATATTTT CASSLDGGSGNTIYF
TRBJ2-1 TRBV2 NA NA TGTGCCAGCAAAAGGGGAAACGAGCAGTTCTTC CASKRGNEQFF
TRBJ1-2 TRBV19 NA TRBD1 TGTGCCAGTGGACAGGGCCACTATGGCTACACCTTC CASGQGHYGYTF
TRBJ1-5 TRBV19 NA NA TGTGCCAGCGTAGAAGGACAGTACCATCAGCCCCAGCATTTT CASVEGQYHQPQHF
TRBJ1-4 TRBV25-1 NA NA TGTGCCAGCAGGACCGGGGAAACCTATGAAAAACTGTTTTTT CASRTGETYEKLFF
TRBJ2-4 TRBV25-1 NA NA TGTGCCAGCAGTGGAGGGAGCCGGCCCAAAAACATTCAGTACTTC CASSGGSRPKNIQYF
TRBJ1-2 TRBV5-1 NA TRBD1 TGCGCCAGCACAGGGGGCACTCGAAATGGCTACACCTTC CASTGGTRNGYTF
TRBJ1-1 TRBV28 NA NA TGTGCCAGCAGTCGAGACATGATTGAAGCTTTCTTT CASSRDMIEAFF
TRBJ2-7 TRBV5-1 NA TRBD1 TGCGCCAGCAGCTTTAGGGGACAGGGGATAAATACTGCCTCCTACGAGCAGTACTTC CASSFRGQGINTASYEQYF
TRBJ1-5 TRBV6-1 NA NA TGTGCCAGCAGTGAAGCATTCAGGGGCGGAAATCAGCCCCAGCATTTT CASSEAFRGGNQPQHF
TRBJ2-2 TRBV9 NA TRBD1 TGTGCCAGCAGCCAATCCGGGACAGCGAACACCGGGGAGCTGTTTTTT CASSQSGTANTGELFF
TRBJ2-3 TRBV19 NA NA TGTGCCAGTAGTACTCCGACAGCTACTACCACAGATACGCAGTATTTT CASSTPTATTTDTQYF
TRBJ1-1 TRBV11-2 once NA TGTGCCAGCAGCTTAGGGGACATTAAGAACACTGAAGCTTTCTTT CASSLGDIKNTEAFF
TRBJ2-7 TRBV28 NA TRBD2 TGTGCCAGCAGTCCGACTAGCGGGAGTTCCGAGCAGTACTTC CASSPTSGSSEQYF
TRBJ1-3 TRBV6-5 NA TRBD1 TGTGCCAGCAGGGGGCACAGGGGAAAAGGAAACACCATATATTTT CASRGHRGKGNTIYF
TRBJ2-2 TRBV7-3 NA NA TGTGCCAGCAGCTTAAACAGGGCTCAAACCGGGGAGCTGTTTTTT CASSLNRAQTGELFF
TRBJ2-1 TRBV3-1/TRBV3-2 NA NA TGTGCCAGCAGCCAAGATTGGGGGGGCGATGAGCAGTTCTTC CASSQDWGGDEQFF
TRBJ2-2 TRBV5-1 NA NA TGCGCCAGCAGCGTGACGACTAGTGGCGGGGAGCTGTTTTTT CASSVTTSGGELFF
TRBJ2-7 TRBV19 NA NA TGTGCCAGTAGTATTCTCGGCTACGAGCAGTACTTC CASSILGYEQYF
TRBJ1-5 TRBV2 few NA TGTGCCAGCAGTGAGCGGAGTCAGCCCCAGCATTTT CASSERSQPQHF
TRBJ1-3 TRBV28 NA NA TGTGCCAGCAGTTTCGCTGGGAGCTCTGGAAACACCATATATTTT CASSFAGSSGNTIYF
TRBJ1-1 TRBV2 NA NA TGTGCCAGCAGTCCAACCTCGGGGTACAACACTGAAGCTTTCTTT CASSPTSGYNTEAFF
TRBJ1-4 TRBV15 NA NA TGTGCCACCAGCAGAGGAGGAGGGGAAGCGGAAAAACTGTTTTTT CATSRGGGEAEKLFF
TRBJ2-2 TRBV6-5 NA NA TGTGCCAGCAGTTACGGCAAGAACACCGGGGAGCTGTTTTTT CASSYGKNTGELFF
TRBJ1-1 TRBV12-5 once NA TGTGCTAGTGGTTTGGTAACCAGTGTCAACACTGAAGCTTTCTTT CASGLVTSVNTEAFF
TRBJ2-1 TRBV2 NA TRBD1 TGTGCCAGCATTGACGGGACAGGGAGAAGCTCCTACAATGAGCAGTTCTTC CASIDGTGRSSYNEQFF
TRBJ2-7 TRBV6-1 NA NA TGTGCCAGCAGTGAAGCGGGGACTGCCAGCTCCTACGAGCAGTACTTC CASSEAGTASSYEQYF
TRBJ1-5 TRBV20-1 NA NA TGCAGTGCTAGTGGGACAATTGGTCAGCCCCAGCATTTT CSASGTIGQPQHF
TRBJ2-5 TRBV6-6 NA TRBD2 TGTGCCAGCAGGGCACTAGCGGGGGTCGAGACCCAGTACTTC CASRALAGVETQYF
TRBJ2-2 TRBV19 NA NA TGTGCCAGTAGTTTCTCTTCGAACACCGGGGAGCTGTTTTTT CASSFSSNTGELFF
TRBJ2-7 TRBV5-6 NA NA TGTGCCAGCAGTTCTCTGGGGCTAGGCGGTTGTGAGCAGTACTTC CASSSLGLGGCEQYF
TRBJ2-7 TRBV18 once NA TGTGCCAGCTCATCGGACAATCAACTATACTACGAGCAGTACTTC CASSSDNQLYYEQYF
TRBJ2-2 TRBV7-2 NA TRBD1 TGTGCCAGCAGCCTTGGACAGGGAAGAAGTGCTAACACCGGGGAGCTGTTTTTT CASSLGQGRSANTGELFF
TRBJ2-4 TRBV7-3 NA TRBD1 TGTGCCAGCAGCCCGCCGGGACAGGGGAGCATTCAGTACTTC CASSPPGQGSIQYF
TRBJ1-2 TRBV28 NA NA TGTGCCAGCGAACCTCCAGGGGCTACTAACTATGGCTACACCTTC CASEPPGATNYGYTF
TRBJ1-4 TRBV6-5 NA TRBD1 TGTGCCAGCACCATGACTCAGGGGGTAGGAGAAAAACTGTTTTTT CASTMTQGVGEKLFF
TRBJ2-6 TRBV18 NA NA TGTGCCAGCTCACTAGGGGTAGGGGCCAACGTCCTGACTTTC CASSLGVGANVLTF
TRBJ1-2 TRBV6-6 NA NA TGTGCCAGCAGTTACTCAGACAGTGGCTACACCTTC CASSYSDSGYTF
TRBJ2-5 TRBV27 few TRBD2 TGTGCCAGCAGTTTATCGGGACTAGGGCTATTCCAAGAGACCCAGTACTTC CASSLSGLGLFQETQYF
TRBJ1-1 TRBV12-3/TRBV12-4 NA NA TGTGCCAGCAGTTTCGGGGGTTCGCGAGCTTTCTTT CASSFGGSRAFF
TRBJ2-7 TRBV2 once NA TGTGCCAGCAGTGAAGGGGGGCAGGGGTACTACGAGCAGTACTTC CASSEGGQGYYEQYF
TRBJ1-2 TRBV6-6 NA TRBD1 TGTGCCAGCAGTTACCAGGGGGCCAACTATGGCTACACCTTC CASSYQGANYGYTF
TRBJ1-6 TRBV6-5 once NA TGTGCCAGCAATGCCAAGAGCTCCTATAATTCACCCCTCCACTTT CASNAKSSYNSPLHF
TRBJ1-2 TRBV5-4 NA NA TGTGCCAGCAGCTTGGTTCTCCAGGGGAACTATGGCTACACCTTC CASSLVLQGNYGYTF
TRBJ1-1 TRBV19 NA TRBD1 TGTGCCAGCTCGGTCGGACAGGGAGGTACTGAAGCTTTCTTT CASSVGQGGTEAFF
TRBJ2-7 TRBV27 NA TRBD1 TGTGCCAGCAGACTTCGTGGGACAGCCACCACCTACGAGCAGTACTTC CASRLRGTATTYEQYF
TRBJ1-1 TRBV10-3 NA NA TGTGCCATCAGTGAGGCAGCAGACTCGAACACTGAAGCTTTCTTT CAISEAADSNTEAFF
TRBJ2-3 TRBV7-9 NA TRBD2 TGTGCCAGCAGCACGGGGGGGGATACGCAGTATTTT CASSTGGDTQYF
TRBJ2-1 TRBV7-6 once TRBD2 TGTGCCAGCAGCTTAGGGCCTAGCGGGAGGTACAATGAGCAGTTCTTC CASSLGPSGRYNEQFF
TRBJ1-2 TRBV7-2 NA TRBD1 TGTGCCAGCAGCTTTCCGGGACAGGGGAACTATGGCTACACCTTC CASSFPGQGNYGYTF
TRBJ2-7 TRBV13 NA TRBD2 TGTGCCAGCAGTTTAGCGGGGGGCTACGAGCAGTACTTC CASSLAGGYEQYF
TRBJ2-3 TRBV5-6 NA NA TGTGCCAGCAGCTCATTCGTGCGGCAGGGGACAGATACGCAGTATTTT CASSSFVRQGTDTQYF
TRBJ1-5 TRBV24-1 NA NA TGTGCCACCAGTGAGGCAGGAAATCAGCCCCAGCATTTT CATSEAGNQPQHF
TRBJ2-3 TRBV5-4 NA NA TGTGCCAGCAGCTCAACCAGGACAGCGGATACGCAGTATTTT CASSSTRTADTQYF
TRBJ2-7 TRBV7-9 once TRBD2 TGTGCCAGCAGCCCTCCGGGACTAGCGGACGAGCAGTACTTC CASSPPGLADEQYF